Following are 12 T cell receptor beta chains from one sample sequenced in a study of monozygotic twins with inflammatory bowel disease. TCRdb re-analyzed the 5' RACE reads; it lists each CDR3 protein once, without DNA. Recorded here are about 99,000 distinct CDR3 sequences; the top ten clones represent less than 2%. The sequenced sample consisted of blood. All receptors derive from a human donor with ulcerative colitis or Crohn's disease, or a healthy co-twin of an affected twin (not recorded which).

This chain joins TRBV4-3 and TRBJ2-3. CDR1 is LGHNA, CDR2 YSLEER, per germline. CDR3 size: 12 residues. CDR3 in amino acids: CASSQDKATQYF.

This rearrangement joins TRBV5-4 to TRBJ2-7; the D gene TCRdb calls, TRBD1, cannot be checked with no DNA. The germline CDR1 and CDR2 sequences are SGHNT and YYREEE (reference sequence). The CDR3 runs 15 residues. CDR3 sequence: CASSLSHRAAYEQYF.

The V call is TRBV12-3 or TRBV12-4, the J call TRBJ1-1; no DNA is available, so the TRBD1 call from TCRdb remains unchecked. The CDR3 loop spans 15 amino acids. CDR3 loop: CATSPGGGKYTEAFF.

This chain links TRBV27 with TRBJ2-3; TCRdb proposes TRBD2, but this gene call is untestable without DNA. The CDR3 sequence is 19 residues long. Germline V gene data show CDR1 as MNHEY and CDR2 as SMNVEV (reference sequence). The CDR3 loop reads CASSFRVQGVAGGPDTQYF.

The chain links TRBV10-3 to TRBJ1-3. Germline lookup yields CDR1 ENHRY and CDR2 SYGVKD. CDR3 size: 13 residues. CDR3 loop: CATGEYSGNTIYF.

The chain employs TRBV11-1 and TRBJ2-5; no DNA is available, so the TRBD1 call from TCRdb remains unchecked. CDR1 and CDR2 from the germline V gene are SGHAT and FQDESV (reference sequence). The CDR3 is made up of 18 amino acids. CDR3 protein: CASSLGRTEWSGEETQYF. Looking up the rest from reference TRBV11-1 and TRBJ2-5 gives the full variable domain: EAEVAQSPRYKITEKSQAVAFWCDPISGHATLYWYRQILGQGPELLVQFQDESVVDDSQLPKDRFSAERLKGVDSTLKIQPAELGDSAMYLCASSLGRTEWSGEETQYFGPGTRLLVL.

Here the CDR3 reads CASSFRQGAYGYTF. The chain combines TRBV7-4 with TRBJ1-2; absent DNA, TCRdb's TRBD1 call cannot be checked. Germline V gene sequence: CDR1 SGHVT, CDR2 SQSDAQ. The CDR3 is 14 amino acids.

The chain carries TRBV20-1 and TRBJ2-1; the D gene TCRdb calls, TRBD1, cannot be checked with no DNA. The CDR3 has 16 amino acids. The germline CDR1 and CDR2 sequences are DFQATT and SNEGSKA (reference sequence). CDR3 sequence reads: CSAMDRDPRGYNEQFF.

J is TRBJ2-1 and V is TRBV19. Germline CDR1 and CDR2: LNHDA and SQIVND (reference sequence). This CDR3 comprises 13 residues. The CDR3 loop reads CASSIGVRNEQFF.

This CDR3 is CASRSGGSGANVLTF. The J gene is TRBJ2-6, the V gene TRBV12-3 or TRBV12-4; TCRdb's assignment of TRBD1 cannot be checked, as there is no DNA. The CDR3 runs 15 residues.

The chain joins TRBV10-2 to TRBJ1-6. In germline, CDR1 is WSHSY, CDR2 SAAADI. The CDR3 runs 13 residues. The CDR3 protein is CASSDAGAVTLHF.

The genes are TRBV6-6 and TRBJ2-7; the D call of TRBD1 rests on TCRdb alone, since no DNA is present to check it. The CDR3 length is 14 residues. The germline V gene encodes CDR1 MNHNY and CDR2 SVGAGI (reference sequence). The CDR3 protein is CASSRGQAPYEQYF.